This T cell receptor beta chain was sequenced in a study of blood T cell repertoires in COVID-19. For the study at large: Researchers got acute and convalescent COVID-19 samples from the United States, Italy and Spain.

This clone appeared once. Authors' data handling: Reference gene primers were amplified, and this amplification served to estimate nucleated cell counts. The assay was immunoSEQ multiplex PCR, and TCRdb's table has in-frame clones only and misses some. D and trimming were read from the DNA, whereas the V and J calls and clone size are those reported in that table. The profile shows 120,000 to 150,000 clones, roughly 79% of them singletons. Germline lookup yields CDR1 MNHNY and CDR2 SVGAGI (reference sequence). V lost 4 bases and J 3 bases, leaving 9 bases between the germline ends. The CDR3 covers 13 residues.

The chain employs TRBV6-6 and TRBJ1-1; no firm D call. Sequencing used peripheral blood. The sequence derives from a human donor with acute or convalescent COVID-19. The donor label of this sample is uncertain. This chain's CDR3 is CASSSLIYTEAFF. DNA of the CDR3: TGTGCCAGCAGTTCCTTAATTTACACTGAAGCTTTCTTT.